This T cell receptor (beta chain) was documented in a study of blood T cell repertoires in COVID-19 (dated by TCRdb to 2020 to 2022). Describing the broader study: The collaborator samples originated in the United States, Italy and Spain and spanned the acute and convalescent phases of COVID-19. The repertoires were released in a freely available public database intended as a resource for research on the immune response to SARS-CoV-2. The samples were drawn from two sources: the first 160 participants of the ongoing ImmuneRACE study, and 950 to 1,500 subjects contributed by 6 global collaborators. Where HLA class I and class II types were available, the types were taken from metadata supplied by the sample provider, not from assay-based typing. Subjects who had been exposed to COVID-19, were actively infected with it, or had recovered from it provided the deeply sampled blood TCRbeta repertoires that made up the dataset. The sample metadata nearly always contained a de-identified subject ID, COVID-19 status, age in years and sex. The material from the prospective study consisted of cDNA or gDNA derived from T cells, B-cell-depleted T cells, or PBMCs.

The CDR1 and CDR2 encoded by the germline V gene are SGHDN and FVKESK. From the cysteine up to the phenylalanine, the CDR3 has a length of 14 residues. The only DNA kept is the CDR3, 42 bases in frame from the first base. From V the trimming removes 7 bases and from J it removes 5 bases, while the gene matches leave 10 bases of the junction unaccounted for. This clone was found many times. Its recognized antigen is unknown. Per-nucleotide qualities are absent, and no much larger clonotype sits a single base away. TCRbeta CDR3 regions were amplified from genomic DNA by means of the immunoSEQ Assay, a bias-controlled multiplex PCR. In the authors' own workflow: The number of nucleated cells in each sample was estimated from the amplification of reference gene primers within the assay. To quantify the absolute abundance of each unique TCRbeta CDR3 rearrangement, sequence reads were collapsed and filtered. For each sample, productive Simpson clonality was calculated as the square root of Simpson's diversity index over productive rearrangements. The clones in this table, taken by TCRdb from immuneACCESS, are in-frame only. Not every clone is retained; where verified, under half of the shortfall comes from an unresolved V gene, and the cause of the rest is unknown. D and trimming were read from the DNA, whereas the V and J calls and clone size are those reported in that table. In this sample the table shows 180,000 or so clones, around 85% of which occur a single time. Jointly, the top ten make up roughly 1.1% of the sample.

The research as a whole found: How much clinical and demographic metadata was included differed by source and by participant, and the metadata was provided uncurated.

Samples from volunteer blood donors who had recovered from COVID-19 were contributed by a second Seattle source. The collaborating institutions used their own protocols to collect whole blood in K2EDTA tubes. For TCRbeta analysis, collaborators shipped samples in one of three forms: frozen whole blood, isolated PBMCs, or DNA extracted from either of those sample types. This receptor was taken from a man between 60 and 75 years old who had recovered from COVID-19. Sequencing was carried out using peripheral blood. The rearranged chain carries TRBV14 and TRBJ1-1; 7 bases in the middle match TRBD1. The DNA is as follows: TGTGCCAGCACCCTTACAGGGGCCGGAACTGAAGCTTTCTTT. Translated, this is CASTLTGAGTEAFF.